The 2 T cell receptor beta chains below were found in one sample sequenced in a study of cytomegalovirus exposure and HLA in healthy donors. It was with 60 Vbeta and 13 Jbeta primers that the PCR ran. The assay was immunoSEQ multiplex PCR, and TCRdb's table has in-frame clones only and misses some. The sample records 90,000 to 140,000 clones, about 80% being singletons. Sample: PBMCs. All receptors derive from a man aged 25-40 years in good health and CMV-seronegative.

The rearrangement joins TRBV5-6 to TRBJ2-2; perhaps TRBD2 as D (5 bases). V lost 4 bases and J 3 bases, leaving 22 bases between the germline ends. The CDR3 is 18 residues long. The germline V gene has CDR1 SGHDT and CDR2 YYEEEE. CDR3 sequence (DNA): TGTGCCAGCAGCCCTGCATTGAGGGTAGGGTCTTACACCGGGGAGCTGTTTTTT. It codes for CASSPALRVGSYTGELFF.

The genes are TRBV7-9 and TRBJ2-6; tentative D call: TRBD1 (6 bases). Trimming stripped 1 base from V and 2 bases from J, with 9 bases between. Germline V lookup: CDR1 SEHNR, CDR2 FQNEAQ (reference sequence). The CDR3 is 16 amino acids. The DNA for the CDR3 is TGTGCCAGCAGCTTAGTCAGGGGAGCTGGGGCCAACGTCCTGACTTTC. This gives the protein CASSLVRGAGANVLTF.